This T cell receptor beta chain came from a study of T-cell memory formation after mild COVID-19. TCRdb passed the 5' RACE reads through MiXCR, listing each CDR3 protein once. The sample holds some 200,000 distinct CDR3 sequences, roughly 23% seen once. The sample was PBMCs or a T cell subset sorted from them (not recorded which). This TCR was recovered from an adult woman who had mild COVID-19 (a few samples of this study predate the infection). Cell type and time point are not known.

CDR3 region: CASSSGTPSTDTQYF. CDR3 DNA sequence: TGTGCCAGCAGCTCCGGGACACCAAGCACAGATACGCAGTATTTT. The V gene is TRBV5-6, the J gene TRBJ2-3, with D maybe TRBD1 (6 bases). Per germline, CDR1 SGHDT and CDR2 YYEEEE. The CDR3 loop spans 15 amino acids. V lost 3 bases to trimming and J lost 0 bases, with 11 bases between them.